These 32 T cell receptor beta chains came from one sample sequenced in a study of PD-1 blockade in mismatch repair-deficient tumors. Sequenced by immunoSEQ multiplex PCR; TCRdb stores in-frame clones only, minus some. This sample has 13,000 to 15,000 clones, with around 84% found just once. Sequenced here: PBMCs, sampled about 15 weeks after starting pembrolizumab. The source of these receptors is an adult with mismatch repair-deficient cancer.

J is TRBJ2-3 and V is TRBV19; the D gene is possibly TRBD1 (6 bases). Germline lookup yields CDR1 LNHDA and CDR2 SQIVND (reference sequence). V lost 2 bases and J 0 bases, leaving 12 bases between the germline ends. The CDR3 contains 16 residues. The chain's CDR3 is CASSISSGASTDTQYF. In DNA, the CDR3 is TGTGCCAGTAGTATATCATCAGGGGCGAGCACAGATACGCAGTATTTT.

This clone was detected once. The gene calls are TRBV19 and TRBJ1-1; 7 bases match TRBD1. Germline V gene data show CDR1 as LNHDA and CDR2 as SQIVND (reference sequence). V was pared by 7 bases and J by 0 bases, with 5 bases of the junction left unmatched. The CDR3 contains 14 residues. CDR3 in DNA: TGTGCCAGTATTTCGGGACAGCTGAACACTGAAGCTTTCTTT. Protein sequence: CASISGQLNTEAFF. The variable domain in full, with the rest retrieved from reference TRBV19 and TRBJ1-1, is DGGITQSPKYLFRKEGQNVTLSCEQNLNHDAMYWYRQDPGQGLRLIYYSQIVNDFQKGDIAEGYSVSREKKESFPLTVTSAQKNPTAFYLCASISGQLNTEAFFGQGTRLTVV.

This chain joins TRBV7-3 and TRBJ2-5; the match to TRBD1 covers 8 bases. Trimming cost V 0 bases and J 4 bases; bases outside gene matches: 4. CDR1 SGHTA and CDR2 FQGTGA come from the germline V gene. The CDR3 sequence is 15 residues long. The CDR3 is CASSLTSDRGETQYF. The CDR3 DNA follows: TGTGCCAGCAGCTTAACCTCAGACAGGGGAGAGACCCAGTACTTC. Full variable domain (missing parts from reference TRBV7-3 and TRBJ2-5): GAGVSQTPSNKVTEKGKYVELRCDPISGHTALYWYRQSLGQGPEFLIYFQGTGAADDSGLPNDRFFAVRPEGSVSTLKIQRTERGDSAVYLCASSLTSDRGETQYFGPGTRLLVL.

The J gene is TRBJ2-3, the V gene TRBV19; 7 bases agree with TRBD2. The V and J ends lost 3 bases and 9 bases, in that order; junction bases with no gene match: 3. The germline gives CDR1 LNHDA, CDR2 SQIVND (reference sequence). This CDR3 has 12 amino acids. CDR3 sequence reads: CASSMGGSTQYF. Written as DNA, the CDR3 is TGTGCCAGTAGTATGGGAGGGTCAACGCAGTATTTT.

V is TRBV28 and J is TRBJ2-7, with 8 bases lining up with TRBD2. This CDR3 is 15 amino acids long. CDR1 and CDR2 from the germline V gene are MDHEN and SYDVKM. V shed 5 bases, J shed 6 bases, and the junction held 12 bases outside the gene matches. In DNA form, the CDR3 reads TGTGCCAGCAGTACGACCGGGACTAGGGTCGGCGAGCAGTACTTC. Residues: CASSTTGTRVGEQYF.

CDR3 sequence: CASSSRVPNTEAFF. The CDR3 DNA is TGTGCCAGCAGCTCCCGGGTCCCGAACACTGAAGCTTTCTTT. The rearrangement links TRBV7-2 to TRBJ1-1; D gene uncertain. The CDR3 is 14 residues long. CDR1 is SGHTA and CDR2 is FQGNSA in the germline V gene. The V gene lost 4 bases and the J gene lost 1 base, with 10 bases spanning the gap.

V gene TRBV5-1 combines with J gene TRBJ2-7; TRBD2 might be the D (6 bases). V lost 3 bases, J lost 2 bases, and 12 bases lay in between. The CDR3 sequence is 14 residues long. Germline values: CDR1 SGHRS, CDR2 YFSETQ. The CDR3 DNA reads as TGCGCCAGCAGCTCCGTTAGCGGAGCCTACGAGCAGTACTTC. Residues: CASSSVSGAYEQYF.

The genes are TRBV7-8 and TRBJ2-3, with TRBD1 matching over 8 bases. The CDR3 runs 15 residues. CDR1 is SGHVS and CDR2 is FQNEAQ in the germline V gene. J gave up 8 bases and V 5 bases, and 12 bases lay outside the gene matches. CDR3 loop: CASSITGGYHATQYF. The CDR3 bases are TGTGCCAGCAGCATCACAGGGGGATACCACGCTACGCAGTATTTT.

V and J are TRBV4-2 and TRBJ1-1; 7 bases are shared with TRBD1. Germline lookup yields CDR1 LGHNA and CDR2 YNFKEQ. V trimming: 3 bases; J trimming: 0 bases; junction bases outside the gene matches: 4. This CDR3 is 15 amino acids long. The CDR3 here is CASSQTGRMNTEAFF. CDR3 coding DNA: TGTGCCAGCAGCCAGACAGGGCGAATGAACACTGAAGCTTTCTTT.

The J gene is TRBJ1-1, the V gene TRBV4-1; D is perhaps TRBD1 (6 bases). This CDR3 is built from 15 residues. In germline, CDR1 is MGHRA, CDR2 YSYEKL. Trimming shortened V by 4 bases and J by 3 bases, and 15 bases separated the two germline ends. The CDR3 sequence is CASSRRGSQDTEAFF. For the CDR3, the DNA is TGCGCCAGCAGCCGCAGGGGCAGTCAGGACACTGAAGCTTTCTTT.

CDR3 sequence reads: CSVAGTVETQYF. CDR3 nucleotides: TGCAGCGTGGCCGGGACTGTAGAGACCCAGTACTTC. This chain joins TRBV29-1 and TRBJ2-5; possible D gene TRBD2, 6 bases. Between the trimmed V and J ends, which lost 6 bases and 4 bases, there was a span of 12 bases. CDR1 SQVTM and CDR2 ANQGSEA come from the germline V gene. The CDR3 length is 12 residues.

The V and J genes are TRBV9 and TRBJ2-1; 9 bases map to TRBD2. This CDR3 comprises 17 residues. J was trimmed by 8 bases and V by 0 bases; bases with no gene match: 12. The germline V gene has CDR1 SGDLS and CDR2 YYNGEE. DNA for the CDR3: TGTGCCAGCAGCGTAGCTAGGGCGGGAGGGCCAAGGGATGAGCAGTTCTTC. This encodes CASSVARAGGPRDEQFF. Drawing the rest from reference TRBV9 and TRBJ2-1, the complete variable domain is DSGVTQTPKHLITATGQRVTLRCSPRSGDLSVYWYQQSLDQGLQFLIQYYNGEERAKGNILERFSAQQFPDLHSELNLSSLELGDSALYFCASSVARAGGPRDEQFFGPGTRLTVL.

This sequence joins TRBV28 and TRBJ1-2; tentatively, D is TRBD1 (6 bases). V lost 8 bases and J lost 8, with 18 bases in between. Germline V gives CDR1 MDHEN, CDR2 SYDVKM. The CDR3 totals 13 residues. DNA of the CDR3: TGTGCCAGCTCTTTTCCTGACAGGATAGGCTACACCTTC. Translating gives CASSFPDRIGYTF.

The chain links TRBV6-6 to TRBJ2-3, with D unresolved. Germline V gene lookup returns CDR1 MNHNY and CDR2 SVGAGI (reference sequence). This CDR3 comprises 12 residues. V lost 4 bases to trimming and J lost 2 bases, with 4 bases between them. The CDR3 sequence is CASSSTTDTQYF. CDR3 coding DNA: TGTGCCAGCAGTTCTACCACAGATACGCAGTATTTT.

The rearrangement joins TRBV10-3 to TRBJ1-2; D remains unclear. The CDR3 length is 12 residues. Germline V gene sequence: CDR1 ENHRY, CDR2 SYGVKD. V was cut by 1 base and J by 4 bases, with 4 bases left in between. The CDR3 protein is CAISELSYGYTF. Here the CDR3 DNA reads TGTGCCATCAGTGAGTTATCCTATGGCTACACCTTC.

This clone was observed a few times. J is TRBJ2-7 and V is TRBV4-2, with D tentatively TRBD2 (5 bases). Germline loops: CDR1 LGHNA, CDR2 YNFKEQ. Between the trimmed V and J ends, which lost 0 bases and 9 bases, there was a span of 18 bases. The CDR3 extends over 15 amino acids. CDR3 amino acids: CASSQEGRDLSVQYF. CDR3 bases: TGTGCCAGCAGCCAAGAAGGTCGGGATTTAAGCGTGCAGTACTTC.

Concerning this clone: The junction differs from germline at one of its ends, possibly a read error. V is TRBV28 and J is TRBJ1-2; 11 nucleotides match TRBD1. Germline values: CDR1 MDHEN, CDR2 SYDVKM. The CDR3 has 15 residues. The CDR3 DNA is TGTGCCAGCAATTTACCGGGACAGGGGGACTATGGCTACACCTTC. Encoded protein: CASNLPGQGDYGYTF.

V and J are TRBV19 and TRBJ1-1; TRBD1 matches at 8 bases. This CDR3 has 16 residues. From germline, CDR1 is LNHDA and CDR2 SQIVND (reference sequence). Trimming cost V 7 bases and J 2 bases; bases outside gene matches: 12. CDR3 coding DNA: TGTGCCAGTACCATCAAGGGGACAGGAGTTAACACTGAAGCTTTCTTT. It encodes CASTIKGTGVNTEAFF.

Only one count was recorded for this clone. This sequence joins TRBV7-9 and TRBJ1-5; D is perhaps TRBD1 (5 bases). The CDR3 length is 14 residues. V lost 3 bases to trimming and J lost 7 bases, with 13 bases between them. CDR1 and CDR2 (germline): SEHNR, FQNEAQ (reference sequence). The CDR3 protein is CASSLGGDGQPQHF. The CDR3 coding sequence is TGTGCCAGCAGCTTGGGAGGGGACGGCCAGCCCCAGCATTTT.

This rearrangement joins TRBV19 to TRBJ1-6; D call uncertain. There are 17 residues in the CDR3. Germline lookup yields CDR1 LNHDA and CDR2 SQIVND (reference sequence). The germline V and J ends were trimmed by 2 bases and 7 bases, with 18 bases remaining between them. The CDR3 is CASSIWFVGSGNSPLHF. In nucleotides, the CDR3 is TGTGCCAGTAGTATATGGTTTGTAGGGAGTGGCAATTCACCCCTCCACTTT.

The CDR3 reads CASSRTGATEKLFF. The CDR3 nucleotides read TGTGCCAGCAGCCGGACAGGGGCGACTGAAAAACTGTTTTTT. V gene TRBV7-8 combines with J gene TRBJ1-4, with 9 positions matching TRBD1. In germline, CDR1 is SGHVS, CDR2 FQNEAQ. This CDR3 region has 14 residues. V gave up 5 bases and J gave up 7 bases; unmatched junction bases: 5.

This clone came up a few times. The CDR3 DNA sequence: TGTGCCAGCAGCGATTCCGGGACTAGGTACGAGCAGTACTTC. Residues: CASSDSGTRYEQYF. This chain joins TRBV2 and TRBJ2-7, with 8 bases identical to TRBD2. The J segment lost 4 bases and the V segment lost 6 bases, leaving 8 bases of the junction unmatched. CDR1 and CDR2 (germline): SNHLY, FYNNEI. The CDR3 totals 14 residues.

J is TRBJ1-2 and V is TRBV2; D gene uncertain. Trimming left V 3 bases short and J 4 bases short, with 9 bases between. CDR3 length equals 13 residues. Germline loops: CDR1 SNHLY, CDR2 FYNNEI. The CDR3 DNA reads TGTGCCAGCAGTGACGCGGCGGGCTATGGCTACACCTTC. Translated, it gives CASSDAAGYGYTF.

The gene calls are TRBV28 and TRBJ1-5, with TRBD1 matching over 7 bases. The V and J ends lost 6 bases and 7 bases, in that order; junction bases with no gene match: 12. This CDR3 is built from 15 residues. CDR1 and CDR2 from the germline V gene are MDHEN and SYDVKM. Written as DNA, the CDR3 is TGTGCCAGCAGATCGGCCGACAGGGAGTTCCAGCCCCAGCATTTT. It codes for CASRSADREFQPQHF.

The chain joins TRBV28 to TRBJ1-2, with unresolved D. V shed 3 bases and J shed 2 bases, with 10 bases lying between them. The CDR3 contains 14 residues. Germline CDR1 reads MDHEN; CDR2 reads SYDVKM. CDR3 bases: TGTGCCAGCAGTTTTGAGTTTCGGAACTATGGCTACACCTTC. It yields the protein CASSFEFRNYGYTF.

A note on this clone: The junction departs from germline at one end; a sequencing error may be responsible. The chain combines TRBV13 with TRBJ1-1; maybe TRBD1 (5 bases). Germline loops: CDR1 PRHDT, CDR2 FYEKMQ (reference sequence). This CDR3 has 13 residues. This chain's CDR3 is CASTLGAGAEAFF. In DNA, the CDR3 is TGTGCCAGCACCTTAGGGGCGGGGGCTGAAGCTTTCTTT.

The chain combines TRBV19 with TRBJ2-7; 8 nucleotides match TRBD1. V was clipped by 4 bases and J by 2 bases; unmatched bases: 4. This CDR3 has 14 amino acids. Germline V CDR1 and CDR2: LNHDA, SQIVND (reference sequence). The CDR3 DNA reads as TGTGCCAGTAGTACGGACAGGGATCCCTACGAGCAGTACTTC. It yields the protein CASSTDRDPYEQYF.

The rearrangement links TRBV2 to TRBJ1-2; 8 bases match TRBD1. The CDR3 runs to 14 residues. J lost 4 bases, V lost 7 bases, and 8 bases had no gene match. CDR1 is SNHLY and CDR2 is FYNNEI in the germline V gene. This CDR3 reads CASKTGENRYGYTF. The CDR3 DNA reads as TGTGCCAGCAAGACAGGGGAGAATCGCTATGGCTACACCTTC.

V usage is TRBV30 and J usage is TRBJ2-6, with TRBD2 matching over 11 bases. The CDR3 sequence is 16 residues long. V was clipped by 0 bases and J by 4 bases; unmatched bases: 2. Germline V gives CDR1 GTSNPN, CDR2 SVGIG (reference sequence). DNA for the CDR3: TGTGCCTGGAGTGTTAGCGGGAGGGCCGGGGCCAACGTCCTGACTTTC. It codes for CAWSVSGRAGANVLTF.

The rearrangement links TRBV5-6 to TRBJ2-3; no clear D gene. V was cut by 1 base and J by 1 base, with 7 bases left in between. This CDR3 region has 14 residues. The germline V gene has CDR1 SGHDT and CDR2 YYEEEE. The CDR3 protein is CASSLFGGTDTQYF. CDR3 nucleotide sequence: TGTGCCAGCAGCTTGTTCGGAGGCACAGATACGCAGTATTTT.

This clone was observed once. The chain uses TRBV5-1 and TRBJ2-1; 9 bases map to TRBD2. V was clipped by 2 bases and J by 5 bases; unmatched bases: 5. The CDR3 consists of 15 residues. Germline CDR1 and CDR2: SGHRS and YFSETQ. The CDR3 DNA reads TGCGCCAGCAGCTTACTAGCGGGCGCTCACAATGAGCAGTTCTTC. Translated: CASSLLAGAHNEQFF.

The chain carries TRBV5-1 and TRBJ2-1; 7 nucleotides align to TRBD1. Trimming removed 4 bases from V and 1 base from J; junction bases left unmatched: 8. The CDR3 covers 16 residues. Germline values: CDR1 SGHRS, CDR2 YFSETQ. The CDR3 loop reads CASSLLPRGSYNEQFF. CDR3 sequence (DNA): TGCGCCAGCAGCCTCCTTCCCAGGGGGTCCTACAATGAGCAGTTCTTC.